A single TCR beta chain is shown here with its context. What it binds is unknown. The junction differs from germline at one of its ends, possibly a read error. This sample is part of a study of shared clonotypes between healthy human individuals. Findings and caveats of the study: A small donor pool kept down the genetic and exposure-history diversity that was represented. The expectation was that sequencing depth would affect clonotype sharing among donors.

CDR3 length equals 15 residues. The germline gives CDR1 LNHDA, CDR2 SQIVND (reference sequence). Only in-frame clones appear in the TCRdb table, and some are missing; sequencing was by immunoSEQ multiplex PCR. The sample lists over 95,000 clones; less than 60% were seen once. The donors, all of them Caucasian adults, lived in Nashville, Tennessee. Source material: PBMCs. The sequence came from a woman aged 40 to 50 in good health. Some clones in this sample may be carry-over from other donors' samples. The chain joins TRBV19 to TRBJ1-5; weak D call: TRBD1 (5 bases). CDR3 coding DNA: TGTGCCAGTCCGCTTCAGGGTATTGGCAATCAGCCCCAGCAGTTT. Its translation is CASPLQGIGNQPQQF.